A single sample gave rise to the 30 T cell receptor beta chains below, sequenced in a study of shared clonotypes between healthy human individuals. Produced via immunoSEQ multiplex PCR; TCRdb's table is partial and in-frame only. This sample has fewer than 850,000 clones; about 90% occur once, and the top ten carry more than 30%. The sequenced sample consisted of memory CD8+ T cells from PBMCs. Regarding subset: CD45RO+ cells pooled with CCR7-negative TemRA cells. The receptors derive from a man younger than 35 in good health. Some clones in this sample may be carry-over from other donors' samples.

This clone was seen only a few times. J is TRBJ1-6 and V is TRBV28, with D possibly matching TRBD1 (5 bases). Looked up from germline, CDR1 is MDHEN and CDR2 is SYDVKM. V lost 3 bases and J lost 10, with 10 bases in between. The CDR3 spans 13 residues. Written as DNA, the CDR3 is TGTGCCAGCAGTTTGGGGGAGGGCTCACCCCTCCACTTT. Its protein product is CASSLGEGSPLHF. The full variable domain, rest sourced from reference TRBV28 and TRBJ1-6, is DVKVTQSSRYLVKRTGEKVFLECVQDMDHENMFWYRQDPGLGLRLIYFSYDVKMKEKGDIPEGYSVSREKKERFSLILESASTNQTSMYLCASSLGEGSPLHFGNGTRLTVT.

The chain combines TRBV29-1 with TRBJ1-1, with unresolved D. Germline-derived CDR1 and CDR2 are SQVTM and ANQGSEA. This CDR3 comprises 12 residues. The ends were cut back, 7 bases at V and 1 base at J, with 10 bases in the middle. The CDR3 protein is CSAWGGNTEAFF. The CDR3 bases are TGCAGCGCCTGGGGAGGGAACACTGAAGCTTTCTTT.

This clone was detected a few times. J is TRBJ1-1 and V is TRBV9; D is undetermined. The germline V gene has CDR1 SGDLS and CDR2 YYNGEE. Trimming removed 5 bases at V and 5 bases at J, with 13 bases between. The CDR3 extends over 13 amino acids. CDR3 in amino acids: CASSETGGTEAFF. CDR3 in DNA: TGTGCCAGCAGTGAGACGGGAGGAACTGAAGCTTTCTTT.

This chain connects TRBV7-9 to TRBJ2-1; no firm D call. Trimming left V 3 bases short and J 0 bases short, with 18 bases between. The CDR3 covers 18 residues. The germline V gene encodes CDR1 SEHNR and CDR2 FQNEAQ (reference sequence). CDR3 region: CASSFNSNRPSSYNEQFF. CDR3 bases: TGTGCCAGCAGCTTCAACTCGAACCGTCCGAGCTCCTACAATGAGCAGTTCTTC.

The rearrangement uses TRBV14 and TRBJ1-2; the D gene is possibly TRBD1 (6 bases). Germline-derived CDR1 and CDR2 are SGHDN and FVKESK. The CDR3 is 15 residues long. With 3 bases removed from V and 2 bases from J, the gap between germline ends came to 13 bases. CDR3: CASSHSLTGNYGYTF. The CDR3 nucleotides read TGTGCCAGCAGCCACAGCCTGACAGGCAACTATGGCTACACCTTC.

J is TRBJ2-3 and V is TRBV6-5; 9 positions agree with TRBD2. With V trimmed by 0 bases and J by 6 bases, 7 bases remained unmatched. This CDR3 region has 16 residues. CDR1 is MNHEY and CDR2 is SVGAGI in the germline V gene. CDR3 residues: CASSYSYSGSGDTQYF. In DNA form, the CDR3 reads TGTGCCAGCAGTTACTCGTATAGCGGGAGCGGGGATACGCAGTATTTT.

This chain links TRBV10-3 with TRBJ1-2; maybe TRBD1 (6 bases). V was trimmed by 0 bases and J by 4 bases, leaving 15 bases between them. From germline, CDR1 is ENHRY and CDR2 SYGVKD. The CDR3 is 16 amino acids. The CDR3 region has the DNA TGTGCCATCAGTGAGTCGGGGGGCGGGTCCGGCTATGGCTACACCTTC. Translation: CAISESGGGSGYGYTF.

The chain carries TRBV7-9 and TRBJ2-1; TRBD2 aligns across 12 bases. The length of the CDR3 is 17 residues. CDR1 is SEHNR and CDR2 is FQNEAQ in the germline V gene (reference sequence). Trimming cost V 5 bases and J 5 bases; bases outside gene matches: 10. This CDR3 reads CASSHRLAGAINNEQFF. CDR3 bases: TGTGCCAGCAGCCACCGACTAGCGGGAGCCATTAACAATGAGCAGTTCTTC.

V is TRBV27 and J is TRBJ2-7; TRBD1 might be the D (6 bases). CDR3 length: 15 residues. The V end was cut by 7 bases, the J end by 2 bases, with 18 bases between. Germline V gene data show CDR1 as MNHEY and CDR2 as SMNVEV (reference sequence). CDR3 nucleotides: TGTGCCAGCACCTCCGGGACATCACTCCCCTACGAGCAGTACTTC. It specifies CASTSGTSLPYEQYF.

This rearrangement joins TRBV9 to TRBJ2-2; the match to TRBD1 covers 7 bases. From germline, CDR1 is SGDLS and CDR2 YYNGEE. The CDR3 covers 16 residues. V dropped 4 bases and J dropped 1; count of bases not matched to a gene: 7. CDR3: CASSWARDRNTGELFF. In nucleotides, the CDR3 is TGTGCCAGCAGCTGGGCCCGGGACAGGAACACCGGGGAGCTGTTTTTT.

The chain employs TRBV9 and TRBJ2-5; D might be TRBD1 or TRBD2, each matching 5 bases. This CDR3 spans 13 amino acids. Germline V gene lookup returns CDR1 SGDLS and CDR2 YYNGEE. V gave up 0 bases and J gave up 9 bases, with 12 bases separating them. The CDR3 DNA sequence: TGTGCCAGCAGCGTAGCCCTGTTGGGGGCCCAGTACTTC. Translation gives CASSVALLGAQYF.

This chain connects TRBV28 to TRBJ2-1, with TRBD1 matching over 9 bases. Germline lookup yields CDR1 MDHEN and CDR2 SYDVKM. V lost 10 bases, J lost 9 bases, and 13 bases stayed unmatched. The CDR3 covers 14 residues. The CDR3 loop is CATTGTGYYPEQFF. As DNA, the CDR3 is TGTGCCACTACAGGGACAGGGTATTATCCTGAGCAGTTCTTC.

The CDR3 nucleotides are TGCAGCGCTCAGGCGTGGGGAGACAGAAGAGGCAATGAGCAGTTCTTC. This gives the protein CSAQAWGDRRGNEQFF. The genes are TRBV29-1 and TRBJ2-1; D tentatively reads TRBD1 or TRBD2 (5 bases each). The germline CDR1 and CDR2 sequences are SQVTM and ANQGSEA. The CDR3 contains 16 residues. V gave up 7 bases and J gave up 6 bases, with 25 bases separating them.

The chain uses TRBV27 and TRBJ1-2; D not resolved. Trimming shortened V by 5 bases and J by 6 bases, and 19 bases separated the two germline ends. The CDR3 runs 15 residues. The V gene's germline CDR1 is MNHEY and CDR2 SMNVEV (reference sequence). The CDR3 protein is CASSQSAGYLHGYTF. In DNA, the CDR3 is TGTGCCAGCAGTCAGTCGGCAGGTTATCTTCATGGCTACACCTTC.

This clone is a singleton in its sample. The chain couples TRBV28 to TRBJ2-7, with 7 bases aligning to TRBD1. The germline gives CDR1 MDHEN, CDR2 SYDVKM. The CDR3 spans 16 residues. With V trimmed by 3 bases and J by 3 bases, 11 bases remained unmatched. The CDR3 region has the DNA TGTGCCAGCAGTTTTTTTGGGACAGAGCTTATCTACGAGCAGTACTTC. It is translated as CASSFFGTELIYEQYF.

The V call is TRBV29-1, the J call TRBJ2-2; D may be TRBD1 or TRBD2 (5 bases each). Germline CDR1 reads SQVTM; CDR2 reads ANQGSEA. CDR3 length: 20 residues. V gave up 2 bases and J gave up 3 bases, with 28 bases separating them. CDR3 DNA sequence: TGCAGCGTTGAACTCTGGTCTGGGACCGTCTTATCCCCGGACACCGGGGAGCTGTTTTTT. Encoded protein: CSVELWSGTVLSPDTGELFF.

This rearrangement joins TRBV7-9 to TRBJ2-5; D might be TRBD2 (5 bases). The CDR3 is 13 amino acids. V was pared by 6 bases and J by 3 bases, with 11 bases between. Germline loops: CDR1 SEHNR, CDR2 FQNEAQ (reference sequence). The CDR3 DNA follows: TGTGCCAGCAGTCCCCTGGGAGAAGAGACCCAGTACTTC. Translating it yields CASSPLGEETQYF.

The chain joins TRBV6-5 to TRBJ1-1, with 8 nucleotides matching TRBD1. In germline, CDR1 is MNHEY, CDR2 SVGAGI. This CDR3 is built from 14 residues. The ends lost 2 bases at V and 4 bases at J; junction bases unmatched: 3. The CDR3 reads CASSYAGGFTEAFF. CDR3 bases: TGTGCCAGCAGTTACGCAGGGGGCTTCACTGAAGCTTTCTTT.

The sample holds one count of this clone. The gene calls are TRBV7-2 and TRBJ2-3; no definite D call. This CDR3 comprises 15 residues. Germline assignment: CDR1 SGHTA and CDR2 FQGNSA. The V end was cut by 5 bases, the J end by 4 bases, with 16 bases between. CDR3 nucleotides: TGTGCCAGCAGCACACTCGCTAGGCCGGCAGATACGCAGTATTTT. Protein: CASSTLARPADTQYF.

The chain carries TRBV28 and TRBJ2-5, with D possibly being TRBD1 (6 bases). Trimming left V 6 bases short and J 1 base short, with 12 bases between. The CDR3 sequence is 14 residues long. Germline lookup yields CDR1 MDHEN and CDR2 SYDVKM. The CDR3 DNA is TGTGCCAGCAGCACCATACAGGGCCAAGAGACCCAGTACTTC. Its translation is CASSTIQGQETQYF.

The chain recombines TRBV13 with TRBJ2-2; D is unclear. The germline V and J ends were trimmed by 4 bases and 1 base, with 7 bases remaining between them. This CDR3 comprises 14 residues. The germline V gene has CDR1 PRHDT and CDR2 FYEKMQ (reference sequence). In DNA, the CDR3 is TGTGCCAGCAGCTCGCGGTTGAACACCGGGGAGCTGTTTTTT. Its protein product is CASSSRLNTGELFF.

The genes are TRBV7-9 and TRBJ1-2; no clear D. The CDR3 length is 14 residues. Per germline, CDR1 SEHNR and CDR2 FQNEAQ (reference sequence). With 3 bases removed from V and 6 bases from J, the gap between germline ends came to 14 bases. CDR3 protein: CASSFPSPRDGYTF. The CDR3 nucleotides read TGTGCCAGCAGCTTTCCCAGCCCAAGAGATGGCTACACCTTC.

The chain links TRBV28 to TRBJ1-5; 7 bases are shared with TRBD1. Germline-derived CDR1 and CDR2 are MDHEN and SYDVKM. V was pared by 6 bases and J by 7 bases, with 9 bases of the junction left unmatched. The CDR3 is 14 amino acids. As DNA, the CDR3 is TGTGCCAGCAGCTTACAGGGGACCGGCCAGCCCCAGCATTTT. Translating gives CASSLQGTGQPQHF. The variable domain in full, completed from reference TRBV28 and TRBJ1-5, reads DVKVTQSSRYLVKRTGEKVFLECVQDMDHENMFWYRQDPGLGLRLIYFSYDVKMKEKGDIPEGYSVSREKKERFSLILESASTNQTSMYLCASSLQGTGQPQHFGDGTRLSIL.

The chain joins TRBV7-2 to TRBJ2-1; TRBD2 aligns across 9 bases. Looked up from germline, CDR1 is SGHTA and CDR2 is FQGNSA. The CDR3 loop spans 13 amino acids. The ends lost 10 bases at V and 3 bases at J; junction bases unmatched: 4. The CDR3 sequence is CATLAGDYNEQFF. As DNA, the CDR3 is TGTGCCACCTTAGCGGGAGACTACAATGAGCAGTTCTTC. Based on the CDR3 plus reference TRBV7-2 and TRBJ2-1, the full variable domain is GAGVSQSPSNKVTEKGKDVELRCDPISGHTALYWYRQSLGQGLEFLIYFQGNSAPDKSGLPSDRFSAERTGGSVSTLTIQRTQQEDSAVYLCATLAGDYNEQFFGPGTRLTVL.

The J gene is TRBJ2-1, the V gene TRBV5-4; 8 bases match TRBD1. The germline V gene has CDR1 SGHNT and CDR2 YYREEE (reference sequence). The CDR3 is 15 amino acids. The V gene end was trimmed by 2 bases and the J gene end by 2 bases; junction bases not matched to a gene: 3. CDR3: CASSFAGGPYNEQFF. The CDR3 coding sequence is TGTGCCAGCAGCTTTGCAGGGGGCCCCTACAATGAGCAGTTCTTC.

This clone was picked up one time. The CDR3 reads CASSLGHSYEDTEAFF. The CDR3 nucleotides read TGTGCCAGCAGTTTAGGGCACAGCTATGAGGACACTGAAGCTTTCTTT. The chain carries TRBV28 and TRBJ1-1, with D unresolved. The length of the CDR3 is 16 residues. Deletions cut 2 bases from V and 3 bases from J, with 16 bases between. CDR1 and CDR2 (germline): MDHEN, SYDVKM.

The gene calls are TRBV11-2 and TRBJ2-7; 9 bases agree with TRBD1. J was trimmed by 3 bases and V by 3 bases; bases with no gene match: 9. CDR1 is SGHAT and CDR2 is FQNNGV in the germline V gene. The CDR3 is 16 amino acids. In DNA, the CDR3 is TGTGCCAGCAGCTTGAGCCCGGGACAGGGAAACTACGAGCAGTACTTC. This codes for CASSLSPGQGNYEQYF.

CDR3 protein: CASSLAGQLGSRDQPQHF. CDR3 in DNA: TGTGCCAGCAGCTTGGCCGGACAATTGGGGAGCCGCGATCAGCCCCAGCATTTT. This chain uses TRBV5-6 with TRBJ1-5, with D possibly matching TRBD1 (5 bases). The CDR3 consists of 18 residues. Germline V CDR1 and CDR2: SGHDT, YYEEEE. Deletions cut 0 bases from V and 5 bases from J, with 21 bases between.

CDR3 in amino acids: CASSVQGVSYEQYF. CDR3 coding DNA: TGTGCCAGCAGCGTGCAGGGGGTTTCCTACGAGCAGTACTTC. J is TRBJ2-7 and V is TRBV9; 7 bases map to TRBD1. Per germline, CDR1 SGDLS and CDR2 YYNGEE. Trimming took 2 bases from V and 1 from J; bases not matched to a gene: 3. There are 14 residues in the CDR3.

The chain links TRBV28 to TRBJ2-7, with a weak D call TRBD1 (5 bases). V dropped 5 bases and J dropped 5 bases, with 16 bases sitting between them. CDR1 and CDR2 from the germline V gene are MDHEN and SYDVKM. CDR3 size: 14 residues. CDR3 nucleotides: TGTGCCAGCAGTCACCCCCGGCAGGGTCACGAGCAGTACTTC. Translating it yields CASSHPRQGHEQYF. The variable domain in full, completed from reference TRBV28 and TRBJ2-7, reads DVKVTQSSRYLVKRTGEKVFLECVQDMDHENMFWYRQDPGLGLRLIYFSYDVKMKEKGDIPEGYSVSREKKERFSLILESASTNQTSMYLCASSHPRQGHEQYFGPGTRLTVT.